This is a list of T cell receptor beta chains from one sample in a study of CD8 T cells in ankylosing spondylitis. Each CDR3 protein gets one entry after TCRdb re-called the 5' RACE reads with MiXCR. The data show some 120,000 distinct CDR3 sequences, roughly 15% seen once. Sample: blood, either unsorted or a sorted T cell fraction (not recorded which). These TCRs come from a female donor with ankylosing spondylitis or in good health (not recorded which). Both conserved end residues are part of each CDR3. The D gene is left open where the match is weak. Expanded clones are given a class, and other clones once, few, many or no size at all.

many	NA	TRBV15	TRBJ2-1	CATSRDLRLGDNEQFF	TGTGCCACCAGCAGAGATCTTAGGCTGGGAGACAATGAGCAGTTCTTC
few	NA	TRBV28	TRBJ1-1	CASMIMNTEAFF	TGTGCCAGCATGATCATGAACACTGAAGCTTTCTTT
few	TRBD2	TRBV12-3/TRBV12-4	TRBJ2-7	CASSFGTSDSYEQYF	TGTGCCAGCAGTTTTGGGACTAGCGACTCCTACGAGCAGTACTTC
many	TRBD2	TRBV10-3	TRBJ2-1	CAISGTSGSQEFF	TGTGCCATCAGTGGTACTAGCGGGAGCCAGGAATTCTTC
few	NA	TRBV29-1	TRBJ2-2	CSVELAGKTGELFF	TGCAGCGTTGAATTAGCCGGGAAAACCGGGGAGCTGTTTTTT
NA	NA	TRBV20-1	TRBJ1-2	CSARGQPIWGRNNNGYTF	TGCAGTGCTAGAGGCCAGCCAATCTGGGGGCGAAATAATAATGGCTACACCTTC
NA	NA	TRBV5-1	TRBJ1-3	CASSLAGSSSGNTIYF	TGCGCCAGCAGCTTGGCCGGGTCGAGCTCCGGAAACACCATATATTTT
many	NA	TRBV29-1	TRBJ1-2	CSVEGPGAAYGYTF	TGCAGCGTTGAAGGTCCAGGAGCAGCCTATGGCTACACCTTC
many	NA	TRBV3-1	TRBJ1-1	CASSQDQAGEAFF	TGTGCCAGCAGCCAAGATCAGGCTGGTGAAGCTTTCTTT
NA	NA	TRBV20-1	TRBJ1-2	CSARPWDGYTF	TGCAGTGCTAGACCCTGGGATGGCTACACCTTC
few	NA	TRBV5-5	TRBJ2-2	CASSLEGARAGELFF	TGTGCCAGCAGCTTGGAAGGGGCGCGGGCCGGGGAGCTGTTTTTT
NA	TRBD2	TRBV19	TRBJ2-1	CASGGAGDEQFF	TGTGCCAGCGGGGGGGCCGGCGATGAGCAGTTCTTC
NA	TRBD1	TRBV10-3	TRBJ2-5	CAISESTGQGRQETQYF	TGTGCCATCAGTGAGTCGACGGGACAGGGAAGACAAGAGACCCAGTACTTC
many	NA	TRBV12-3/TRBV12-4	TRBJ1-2	CASSLGGRGYGYTF	TGTGCCAGCAGTTTGGGTGGGAGGGGTTATGGCTACACCTTC
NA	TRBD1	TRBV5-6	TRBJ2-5	CASSKTGGTETQYF	TGTGCCAGCAGCAAGACAGGGGGCACAGAGACCCAGTACTTC
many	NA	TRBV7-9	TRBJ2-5	CASSIGAEETQYF	TGTGCCAGCAGCATAGGGGCGGAAGAGACCCAGTACTTC
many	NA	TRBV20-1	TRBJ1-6	CSAVSANSPLHF	TGCAGTGCTGTTTCGGCCAATTCACCCCTCCACTTT
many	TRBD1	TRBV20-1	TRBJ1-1	CSATPYNLRGPGKAFF	TGCAGTGCTACCCCATACAACCTCAGGGGGCCCGGAAAAGCTTTCTTT
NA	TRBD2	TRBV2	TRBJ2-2	CASRGLSNIGELFF	TGTGCCAGCAGGGGACTATCTAACATCGGGGAGCTGTTTTTT
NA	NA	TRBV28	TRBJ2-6	CASSLEGSRANVLTF	TGTGCCAGCAGTTTAGAGGGGTCAAGGGCCAACGTCCTGACTTTC
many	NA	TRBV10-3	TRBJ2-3	CAIRGLPDTQYF	TGTGCCATCAGAGGACTACCAGATACGCAGTATTTT
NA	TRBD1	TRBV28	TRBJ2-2	CASRQGGGGRELFF	TGTGCCAGCAGACAAGGGGGCGGTGGCCGGGAGCTGTTTTTT
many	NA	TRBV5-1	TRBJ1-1	CASSLQTSNTEAFF	TGCGCCAGCAGCTTGCAGACTTCGAACACTGAAGCTTTCTTT
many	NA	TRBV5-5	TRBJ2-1	CASSSNPVTVNNEQFF	TGTGCCAGCAGCTCCAACCCGGTAACCGTCAACAATGAGCAGTTCTTC
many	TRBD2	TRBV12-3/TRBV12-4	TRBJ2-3	CASSLKLGSTSGGRADTQYF	TGTGCCAGCAGTTTAAAGCTCGGGTCTACTAGCGGGGGGAGGGCAGATACGCAGTATTTT
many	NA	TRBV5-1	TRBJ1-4	CASSTDGLTNEKLFF	TGCGCCAGCAGCACGGACGGACTAACTAATGAAAAACTGTTTTTT
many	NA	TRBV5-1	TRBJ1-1	CASSVDPYGGFHTEAFF	TGCGCCAGCAGCGTTGACCCCTATGGGGGGTTCCACACTGAAGCTTTCTTT
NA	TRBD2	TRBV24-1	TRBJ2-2	CATSDSGLAGVTGELFF	TGTGCCACCAGTGATTCCGGACTAGCGGGGGTGACCGGGGAGCTGTTTTTT
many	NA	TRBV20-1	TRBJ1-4	CSATGYRLFF	TGCAGTGCAACAGGGTACAGACTGTTTTTT
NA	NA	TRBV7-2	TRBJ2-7	CASSAPRKFYEQYF	TGTGCCAGCAGCGCCCCAAGGAAGTTCTACGAGCAGTACTTC